Sequencing of this T cell receptor beta chain was carried out in a study of T-cell reconstitution after alpha-beta-depleted transplantation in children. This clonotype was detected many times. The antigen is unknown. Germline assignment: CDR1 SGHVS and CDR2 FQNEAQ. The CDR3 consists of 13 residues. Trimming shortened V by 1 base and J by 7 bases, and 10 bases separated the two germline ends. Unique molecular identifiers tagged the TCRbeta library. TCRdb re-called the PCR reads through MiXCR, storing one row per CDR3 protein. The data contain 200,000 to 250,000 distinct CDR3 sequences, approximately 11% of them singletons. Study-wide results and limits: Where alpha-beta T cells came from about two months after transplant was reportedly several hundred expanded graft clones.

The sequencing here drew on PBMCs, taken before TCRalphabeta/CD19-depleted stem cell transplant. The gene calls are TRBV7-8 and TRBJ1-1; D is possibly TRBD1 (5 bases). The sequence came from a child under two years old with acute myeloid leukemia, due to receive a stem cell transplant. CDR3 in DNA: TGTGCCAGCAGCTTAGGACAGTCACTTGAAGCTTTCTTT. Its translation: CASSLGQSLEAFF.